A single sample gave rise to the 22 T cell receptor beta chains below, sequenced in a study of PD-1 blockade in classical Hodgkin lymphoma. Here immunoSEQ multiplex PCR was the method, and the copy in TCRdb shows in-frame clones only, minus some. The profile shows more than 95,000 clones, over 85% of them singletons. Regarding time point: cycle 4 day 1 (C4D1), after six to seven weeks of nivolumab. Patients all relapsed after autologous stem cell transplantation, and there was variation in brentuximab vedotin exposure. The specimen comprised peripheral blood mononuclear cells (PBMCs), sampled before the fourth cycle of nivolumab. The origin of the receptors is a human donor with classical Hodgkin lymphoma.

The chain recombines TRBV5-1 with TRBJ2-3, with D perhaps assigned TRBD1 or TRBD2 (5 bases each). Trimming removed 0 bases from V and 1 base from J, with 15 bases in between. CDR3 length equals 17 residues. Germline V gives CDR1 SGHRS, CDR2 YFSETQ. DNA for the CDR3: TGCGCCAGCAGCTTGGACAATGGGGGTTACGGCACAGATACGCAGTATTTT. This translates into CASSLDNGGYGTDTQYF.

The gene calls are TRBV6-5 and TRBJ2-1; possible D gene TRBD2, 5 bases. CDR1 MNHEY and CDR2 SVGAGI come from the germline V gene. V was cut by 5 bases and J by 10 bases, with 18 bases left in between. This CDR3 has 14 residues. The CDR3 nucleotides read TGTGCCAGCAGTCCACTAGAGACCCCCTTCGAGCAGTTCTTC. Translating it yields CASSPLETPFEQFF.

This rearrangement joins TRBV27 to TRBJ2-3; 10 nucleotides align to TRBD2. The CDR3 is 17 residues long. CDR1 is MNHEY, CDR2 SMNVEV, per germline (reference sequence). V was pared by 3 bases and J by 2 bases, with 8 bases of the junction left unmatched. CDR3 coding DNA: TGTGCCAGCAGTTTCTCCCGCCTAGCGGGAGCCACAGATACGCAGTATTTT. Its translation: CASSFSRLAGATDTQYF.

The J gene is TRBJ1-2, the V gene TRBV10-2, with unresolved D. CDR3 length: 13 residues. Between the trimmed V and J ends, which lost 2 bases and 4 bases, there was a span of 8 bases. Germline V CDR1 and CDR2: WSHSY, SAAADI. The CDR3, as DNA: TGCGCCAGCAGTGAGGTCGGCAGCTATGGCTACACCTTC. This gives the protein CASSEVGSYGYTF.

The chain joins TRBV5-4 to TRBJ2-5; D gene uncertain. Trimming took off 0 bases at V and 5 bases at J, with 5 bases between the two ends. The CDR3 runs to 12 residues. Germline values: CDR1 SGHNT, CDR2 YYREEE (reference sequence). Here the CDR3 reads CASSLGLETQYF. CDR3 nucleotide sequence: TGTGCCAGCAGCTTGGGTCTGGAGACCCAGTACTTC.

The V and J genes are TRBV28 and TRBJ1-2; D is unresolved. The CDR3 covers 12 residues. Germline V gene lookup returns CDR1 MDHEN and CDR2 SYDVKM. V lost 3 bases and J lost 7, with 9 bases in between. In DNA, the CDR3 is TGTGCCAGCAGTTTGCGCACCCCTGGCTACACCTTC. This gives the protein CASSLRTPGYTF.

In DNA form, the CDR3 reads TGCGCCAGCAGTGGTAATAACTACGAGCAGTACTTC. Translated, it gives CASSGNNYEQYF. The chain carries TRBV10-2 and TRBJ2-7; D is unresolved. The ends were cut back, 4 bases at V and 3 bases at J, with 7 bases in the middle. Germline V CDR1 and CDR2: WSHSY, SAAADI. This CDR3 has 12 amino acids.

The V gene is TRBV6-1, the J gene TRBJ2-1, with 8 bases matching TRBD2. V shed 2 bases, J shed 6 bases, and the junction held 6 bases outside the gene matches. The CDR3 runs 15 residues. Germline CDR1 is MNHNS and CDR2 is SASEGT. The CDR3 reads CASSEIGTSFNEQFF. CDR3 DNA sequence: TGTGCCAGCAGTGAAATTGGGACTAGTTTCAATGAGCAGTTCTTC.

The chain is built from TRBV19 and TRBJ2-3; 8 bases agree with TRBD2. The CDR3 length is 16 residues. Germline trimming cut 5 bases from V and 0 bases from J; bases unmatched to any gene: 7. CDR1 is LNHDA, CDR2 SQIVND, per germline (reference sequence). CDR3 sequence reads: CASSGTSGYSTDTQYF. The CDR3 DNA reads TGTGCCAGTAGTGGCACTAGCGGATATAGCACAGATACGCAGTATTTT.

V is TRBV7-2 and J is TRBJ1-5; no clear D. Per germline, CDR1 SGHTA and CDR2 FQGNSA. The ends were cut back, 1 base at V and 5 bases at J, with 9 bases in the middle. The CDR3 has 14 residues. This CDR3 reads CASSLEGGYQPQHF. As DNA, the CDR3 is TGTGCCAGCAGCTTAGAAGGCGGCTATCAGCCCCAGCATTTT.

The rearrangement uses TRBV7-9 and TRBJ1-2, with D possibly being TRBD1 (6 bases). Trimming took off 7 bases at V and 0 bases at J, with 18 bases between the two ends. The CDR3 spans 16 residues. CDR1 is SEHNR and CDR2 is FQNEAQ in the germline V gene (reference sequence). The CDR3 nucleotides read TGTGCCAGCAATTTCCTAGGGGGGGCAGCTAACTATGGCTACACCTTC. Translating it yields CASNFLGGAANYGYTF.

The chain uses TRBV7-7 and TRBJ1-5; D gene unclear. V lost 3 bases to trimming and J lost 4 bases, with 7 bases between them. The CDR3 covers 13 residues. Germline CDR1 and CDR2: SSHAT and FNYEAQ (reference sequence). The chain's CDR3 is CASSFSENQPQHF. The CDR3 DNA is TGTGCCAGCAGCTTTTCGGAAAATCAGCCCCAGCATTTT.

V gene TRBV28 combines with J gene TRBJ2-4, with 8 bases fitting TRBD2. J lost 3 bases, V lost 6 bases, and 4 bases had no gene match. Germline-derived CDR1 and CDR2 are MDHEN and SYDVKM. The length of the CDR3 is 14 residues. CDR3 DNA: TGTGCCAGCAGACAAGGGACTAGCAAAAACATTCAGTACTTC. It specifies CASRQGTSKNIQYF.

This chain uses TRBV19 with TRBJ2-7; no definite D call. Trimming removed 5 bases from V and 5 bases from J, with 22 bases in between. Germline CDR1 reads LNHDA; CDR2 reads SQIVND (reference sequence). The CDR3 runs to 16 residues. The CDR3 loop reads CASSGTWATSANEQYF. CDR3 bases: TGTGCCAGTAGTGGCACCTGGGCCACGTCCGCCAACGAGCAGTACTTC.

The CDR3 is CASSIPQVGGQYF. DNA for the CDR3: TGTGCCAGCAGCATCCCACAAGTGGGGGGCCAGTACTTC. The chain uses TRBV7-2 and TRBJ2-5, with a weak D call TRBD2 (6 bases). The CDR3 is 13 amino acids. Trimming shortened V by 5 bases and J by 10 bases, and 17 bases separated the two germline ends. The germline gives CDR1 SGHTA, CDR2 FQGNSA.

The chain employs TRBV30 and TRBJ2-3, with TRBD1 matching 7 bases. The J segment lost 0 bases and the V segment lost 1 base, leaving 4 bases of the junction unmatched. Germline V CDR1 and CDR2: GTSNPN, SVGIG (reference sequence). CDR3 length: 15 amino acids. The CDR3 reads CAWSAQGLSTDTQYF. The CDR3 nucleotides are TGTGCCTGGAGTGCACAGGGGCTTAGCACAGATACGCAGTATTTT.

The chain joins TRBV5-6 to TRBJ1-2; possibly TRBD1 for D (6 bases). This CDR3 has 14 amino acids. Germline V gives CDR1 SGHDT, CDR2 YYEEEE. V lost 0 bases and J lost 6, with 12 bases in between. The CDR3 protein is CASSLDRDYDGYTF. The CDR3 DNA is TGTGCCAGCAGCTTGGACAGGGATTACGATGGCTACACCTTC.

V gene TRBV7-8 combines with J gene TRBJ2-3; TRBD1 agrees at 7 bases. Germline CDR1 reads SGHVS; CDR2 reads FQNEAQ. The CDR3 spans 15 residues. V trimming: 10 bases; J trimming: 1 base; junction bases outside the gene matches: 11. DNA for the CDR3: TGTGCCACCCCGGACCCCCAGGGGGGCACAGATACGCAGTATTTT. Residues: CATPDPQGGTDTQYF.

This clone was picked up a small number of times. The genes are TRBV19 and TRBJ2-2; TRBD1 might be the D (5 bases). Trimming left V 7 bases short and J 2 bases short, with 17 bases between. The CDR3 covers 16 residues. The germline CDR1 and CDR2 sequences are LNHDA and SQIVND (reference sequence). CDR3 protein: CASTHMGQGNTGELFF. DNA of the CDR3: TGTGCCAGTACCCACATGGGGCAGGGAAACACCGGGGAGCTGTTTTTT.

V and J are TRBV7-9 and TRBJ1-1; the D gene is possibly TRBD1 (5 bases). Germline loops: CDR1 SEHNR, CDR2 FQNEAQ (reference sequence). Trimming stripped 3 bases from V and 7 bases from J, with 12 bases between. The CDR3 totals 13 residues. The CDR3 sequence is CASSLQGGNEAFF. In DNA form, the CDR3 reads TGTGCCAGCAGCTTGCAGGGAGGGAATGAAGCTTTCTTT. Full variable domain (rest looked up from reference TRBV7-9 and TRBJ1-1): DTGVSQNPRHKITKRGQNVTFRCDPISEHNRLYWYRQTLGQGPEFLTYFQNEAQLEKSRLLSDRFSAERPKGSFSTLEIQRTEQGDSAMYLCASSLQGGNEAFFGQGTRLTVV.

The J gene is TRBJ1-2, the V gene TRBV30; 9 nucleotides agree with TRBD1. V dropped 1 base and J dropped 8; count of bases not matched to a gene: 14. The CDR3 contains 16 residues. From germline, CDR1 is GTSNPN and CDR2 SVGIG (reference sequence). Here the CDR3 DNA reads TGTGCCTGGAGTGACCCGGGACAGGGTTATGTCACGGGCTACACCTTC. It yields the protein CAWSDPGQGYVTGYTF.

The chain recombines TRBV6-4 with TRBJ2-1; 8 nucleotides line up with TRBD2. The CDR3 is 16 residues long. V trimming: 0 bases; J trimming: 2 bases; junction bases outside the gene matches: 3. The germline CDR1 and CDR2 sequences are MRHNA and SNTAGT. CDR3: CASSDSGGAAYNEQFF. In DNA form, the CDR3 reads TGTGCCAGCAGTGACTCCGGGGGGGCGGCCTACAATGAGCAGTTCTTC.